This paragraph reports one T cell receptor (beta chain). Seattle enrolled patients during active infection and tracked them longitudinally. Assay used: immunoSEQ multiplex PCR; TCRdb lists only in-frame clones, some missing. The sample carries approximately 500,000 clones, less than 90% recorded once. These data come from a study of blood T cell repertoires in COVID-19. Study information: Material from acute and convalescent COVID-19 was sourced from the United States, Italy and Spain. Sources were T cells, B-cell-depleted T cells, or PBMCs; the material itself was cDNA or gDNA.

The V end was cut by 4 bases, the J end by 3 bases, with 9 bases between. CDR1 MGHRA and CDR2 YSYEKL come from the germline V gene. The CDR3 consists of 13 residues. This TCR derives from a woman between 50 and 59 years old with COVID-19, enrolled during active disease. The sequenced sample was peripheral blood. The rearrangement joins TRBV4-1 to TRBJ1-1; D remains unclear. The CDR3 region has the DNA TGCGCCAGCAGCCCCCAAATAGACACTGAAGCTTTCTTT. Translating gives CASSPQIDTEAFF.